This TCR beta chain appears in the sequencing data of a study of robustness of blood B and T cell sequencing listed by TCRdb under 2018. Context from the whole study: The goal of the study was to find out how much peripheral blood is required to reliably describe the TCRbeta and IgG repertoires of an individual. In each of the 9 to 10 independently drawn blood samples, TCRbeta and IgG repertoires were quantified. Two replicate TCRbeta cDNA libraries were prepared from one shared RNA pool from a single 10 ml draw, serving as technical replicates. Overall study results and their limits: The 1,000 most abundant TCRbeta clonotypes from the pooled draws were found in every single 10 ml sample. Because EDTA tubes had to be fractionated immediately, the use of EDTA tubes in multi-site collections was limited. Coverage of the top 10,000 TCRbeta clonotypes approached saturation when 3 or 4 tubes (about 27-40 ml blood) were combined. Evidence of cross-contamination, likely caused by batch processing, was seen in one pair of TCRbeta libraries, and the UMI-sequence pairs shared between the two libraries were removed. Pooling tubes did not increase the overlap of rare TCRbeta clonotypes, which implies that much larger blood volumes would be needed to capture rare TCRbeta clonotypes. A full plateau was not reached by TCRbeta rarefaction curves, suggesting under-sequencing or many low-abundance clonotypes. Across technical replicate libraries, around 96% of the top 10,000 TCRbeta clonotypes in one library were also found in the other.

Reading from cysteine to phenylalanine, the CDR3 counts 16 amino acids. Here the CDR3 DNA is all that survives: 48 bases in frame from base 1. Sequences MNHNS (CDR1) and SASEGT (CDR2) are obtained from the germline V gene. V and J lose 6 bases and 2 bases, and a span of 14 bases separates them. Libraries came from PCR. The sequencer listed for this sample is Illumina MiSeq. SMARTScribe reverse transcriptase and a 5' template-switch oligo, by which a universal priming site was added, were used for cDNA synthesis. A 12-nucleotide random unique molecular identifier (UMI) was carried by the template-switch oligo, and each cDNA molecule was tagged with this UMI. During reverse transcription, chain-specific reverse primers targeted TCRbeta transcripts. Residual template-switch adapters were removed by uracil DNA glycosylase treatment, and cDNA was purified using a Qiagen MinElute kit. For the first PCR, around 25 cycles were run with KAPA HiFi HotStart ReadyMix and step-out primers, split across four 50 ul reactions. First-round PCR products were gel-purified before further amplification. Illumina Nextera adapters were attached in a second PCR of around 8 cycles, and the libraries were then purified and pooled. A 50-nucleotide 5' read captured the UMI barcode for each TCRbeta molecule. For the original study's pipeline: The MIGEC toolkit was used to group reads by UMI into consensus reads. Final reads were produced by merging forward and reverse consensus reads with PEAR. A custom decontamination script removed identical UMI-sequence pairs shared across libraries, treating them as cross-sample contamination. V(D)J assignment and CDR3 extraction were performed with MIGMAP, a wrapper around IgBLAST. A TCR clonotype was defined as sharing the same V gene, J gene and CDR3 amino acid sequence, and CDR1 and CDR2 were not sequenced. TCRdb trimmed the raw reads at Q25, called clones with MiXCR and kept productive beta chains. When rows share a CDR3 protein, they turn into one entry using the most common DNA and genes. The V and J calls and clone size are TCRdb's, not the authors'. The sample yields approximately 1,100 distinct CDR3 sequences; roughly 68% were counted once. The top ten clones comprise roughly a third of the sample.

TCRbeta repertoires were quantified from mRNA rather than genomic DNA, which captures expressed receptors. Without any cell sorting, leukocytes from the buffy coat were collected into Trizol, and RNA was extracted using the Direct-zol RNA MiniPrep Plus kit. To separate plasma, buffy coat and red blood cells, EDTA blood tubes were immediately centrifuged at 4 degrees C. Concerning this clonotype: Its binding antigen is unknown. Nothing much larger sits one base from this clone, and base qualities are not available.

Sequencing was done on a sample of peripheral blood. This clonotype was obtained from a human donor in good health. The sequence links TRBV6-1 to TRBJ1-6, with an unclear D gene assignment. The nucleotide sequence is TGTGCCAGCAGGATATCGACACTTGCCTATAATTCACCCCTCCACTTT. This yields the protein CASRISTLAYNSPLHF.